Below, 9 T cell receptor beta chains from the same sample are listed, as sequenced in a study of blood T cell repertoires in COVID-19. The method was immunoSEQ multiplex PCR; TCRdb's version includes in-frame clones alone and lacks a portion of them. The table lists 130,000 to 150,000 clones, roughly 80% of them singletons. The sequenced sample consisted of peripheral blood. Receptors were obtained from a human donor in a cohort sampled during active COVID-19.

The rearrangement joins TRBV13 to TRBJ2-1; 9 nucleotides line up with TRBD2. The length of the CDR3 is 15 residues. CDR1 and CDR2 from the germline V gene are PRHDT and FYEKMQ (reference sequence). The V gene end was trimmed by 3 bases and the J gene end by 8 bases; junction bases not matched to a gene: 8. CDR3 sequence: CASSFPSGGRYEQFF. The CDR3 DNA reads TGTGCCAGCAGCTTCCCGAGCGGGGGGAGGTATGAGCAGTTCTTC.

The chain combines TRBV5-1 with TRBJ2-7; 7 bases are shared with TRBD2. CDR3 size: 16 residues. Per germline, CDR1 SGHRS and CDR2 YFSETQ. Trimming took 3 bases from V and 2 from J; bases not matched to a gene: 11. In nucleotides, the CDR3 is TGCGCCAGCAGCTCGGGGGGAGTAGGGCAGGCCTACGAGCAGTACTTC. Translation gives CASSSGGVGQAYEQYF. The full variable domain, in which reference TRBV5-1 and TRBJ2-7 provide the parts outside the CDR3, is KAGVTQTPRYLIKTRGQQVTLSCSPISGHRSVSWYQQTPGQGLQFLFEYFSETQRNKGNFPGRFSGRQFSNSRSEMNVSTLELGDSALYLCASSSGGVGQAYEQYFGPGTRLTVT.

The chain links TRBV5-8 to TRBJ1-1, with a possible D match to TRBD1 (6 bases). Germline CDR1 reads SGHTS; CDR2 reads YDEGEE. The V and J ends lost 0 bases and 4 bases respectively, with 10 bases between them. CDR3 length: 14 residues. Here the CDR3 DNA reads TGTGCCAGCAGCTTGGCCGTCAGGGGCACTGAAGCTTTCTTT. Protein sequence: CASSLAVRGTEAFF.

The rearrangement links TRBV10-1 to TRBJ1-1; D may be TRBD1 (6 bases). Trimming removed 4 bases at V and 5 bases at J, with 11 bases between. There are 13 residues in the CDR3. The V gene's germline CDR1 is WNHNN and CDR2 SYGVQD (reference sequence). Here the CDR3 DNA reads TGCGCCAGCAGTGGGCAGCAGGGGACTGAAGCTTTCTTT. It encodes CASSGQQGTEAFF.

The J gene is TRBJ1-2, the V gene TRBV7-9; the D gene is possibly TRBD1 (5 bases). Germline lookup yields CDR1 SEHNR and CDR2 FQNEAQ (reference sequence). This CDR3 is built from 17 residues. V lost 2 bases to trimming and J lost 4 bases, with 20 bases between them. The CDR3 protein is CASSLIDSGEWGYGYTF. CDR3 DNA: TGTGCCAGCAGCTTAATCGATTCGGGGGAGTGGGGCTATGGCTACACCTTC.

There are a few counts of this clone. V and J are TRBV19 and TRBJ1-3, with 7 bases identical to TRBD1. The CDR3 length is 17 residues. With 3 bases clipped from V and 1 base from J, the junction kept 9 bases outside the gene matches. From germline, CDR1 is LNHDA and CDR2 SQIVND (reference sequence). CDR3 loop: CASSMRWDSLSGNTIYF. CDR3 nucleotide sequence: TGTGCCAGTAGTATGAGATGGGACAGCCTATCTGGAAACACCATATATTTT.

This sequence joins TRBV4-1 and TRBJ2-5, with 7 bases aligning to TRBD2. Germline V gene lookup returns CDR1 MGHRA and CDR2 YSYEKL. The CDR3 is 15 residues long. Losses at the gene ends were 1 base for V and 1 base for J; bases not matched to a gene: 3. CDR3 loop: CASSQGGGIQETQYF. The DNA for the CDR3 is TGCGCCAGCAGCCAAGGGGGGGGGATCCAAGAGACCCAGTACTTC.

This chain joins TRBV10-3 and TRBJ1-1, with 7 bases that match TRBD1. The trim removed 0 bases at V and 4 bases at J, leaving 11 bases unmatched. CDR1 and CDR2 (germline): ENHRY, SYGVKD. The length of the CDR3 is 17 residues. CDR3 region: CAISESGTDDRATEAFF. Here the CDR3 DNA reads TGTGCCATCAGTGAGTCGGGGACAGACGATAGGGCCACTGAAGCTTTCTTT.

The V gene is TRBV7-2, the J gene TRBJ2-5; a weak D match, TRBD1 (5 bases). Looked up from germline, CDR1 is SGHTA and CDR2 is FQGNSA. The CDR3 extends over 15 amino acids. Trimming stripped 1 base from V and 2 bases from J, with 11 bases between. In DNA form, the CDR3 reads TGTGCCAGCAGCTTAGTGTCGACAGTTCAAGAGACCCAGTACTTC. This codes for CASSLVSTVQETQYF.